At least ten counts were recorded for the clone carrying this T cell receptor (beta chain). What it binds is not known. The sample comes from a study of blood T cells in healthy people across ages. The CDR3 runs 16 residues. The J segment lost 4 bases and the V segment lost 0 bases, leaving 9 bases of the junction unmatched. Germline V gene lookup returns CDR1 LGHNA and CDR2 YNFKEQ. Study outcomes and limitations: No one knew whether donors had CMV, which possibly confounded expanded clonotype changes.

A second about 7 to 11 cycle PCR used barcoded and J-beta primers. Each of the samples gave a minimum of 2.5 million paired-end reads that contained CDR3. TCRdb reanalysed the 5' RACE reads using MiXCR and keeps one entry per CDR3 protein. The repertoire holds over 1.5 million distinct CDR3 sequences, with roughly 52% as singletons. Per sample, at least 5 micrograms of total RNA were extracted. Sequencing used blood. The V call is TRBV4-2, the J call TRBJ2-7; 7 nucleotides align to TRBD2. The clonotype comes from a woman aged 40 to 50 in good health. CDR3 sequence reads: CASSQDRPSGSYEQYF. In DNA, the CDR3 is TGTGCCAGCAGCCAAGATCGGCCTAGCGGTAGTTACGAGCAGTACTTC.